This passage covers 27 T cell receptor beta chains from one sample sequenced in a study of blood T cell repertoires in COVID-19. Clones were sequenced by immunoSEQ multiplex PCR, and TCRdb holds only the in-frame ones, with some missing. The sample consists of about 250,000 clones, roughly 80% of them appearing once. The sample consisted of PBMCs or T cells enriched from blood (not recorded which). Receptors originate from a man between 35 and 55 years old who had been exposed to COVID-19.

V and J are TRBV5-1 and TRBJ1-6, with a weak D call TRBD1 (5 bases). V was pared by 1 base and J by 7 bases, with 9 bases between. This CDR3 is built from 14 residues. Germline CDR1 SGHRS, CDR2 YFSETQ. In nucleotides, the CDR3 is TGCGCCAGCAGCTTGAGGCAGGGCAATTCACCCCTCCACTTT. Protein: CASSLRQGNSPLHF.

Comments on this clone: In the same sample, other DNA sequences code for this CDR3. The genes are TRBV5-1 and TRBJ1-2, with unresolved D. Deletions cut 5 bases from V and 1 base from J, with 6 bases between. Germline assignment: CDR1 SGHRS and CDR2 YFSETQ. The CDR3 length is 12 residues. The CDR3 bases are TGCGCCAGCAGGGAGGGTAACTATGGCTACACCTTC. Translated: CASREGNYGYTF.

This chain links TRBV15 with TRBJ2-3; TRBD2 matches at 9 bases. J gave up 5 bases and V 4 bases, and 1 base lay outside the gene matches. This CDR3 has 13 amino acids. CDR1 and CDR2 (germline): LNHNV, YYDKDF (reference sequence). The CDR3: CATSTSGKDTQYF. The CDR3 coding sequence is TGTGCCACCAGCACTAGCGGGAAAGATACGCAGTATTTT.

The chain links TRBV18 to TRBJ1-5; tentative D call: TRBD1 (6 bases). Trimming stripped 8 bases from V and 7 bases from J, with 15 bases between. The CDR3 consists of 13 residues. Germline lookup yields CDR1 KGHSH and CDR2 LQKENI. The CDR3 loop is CASPDRIGQPQHF. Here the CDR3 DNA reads TGTGCCAGCCCCGACAGGATCGGGCAGCCCCAGCATTTT.

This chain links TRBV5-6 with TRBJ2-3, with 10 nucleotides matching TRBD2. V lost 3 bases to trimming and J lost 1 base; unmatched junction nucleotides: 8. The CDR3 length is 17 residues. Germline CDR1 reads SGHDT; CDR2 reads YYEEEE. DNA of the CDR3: TGTGCCAGCAGCTCTCAGCCTAGCGGGAGCCGCACAGATACGCAGTATTTT. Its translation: CASSSQPSGSRTDTQYF. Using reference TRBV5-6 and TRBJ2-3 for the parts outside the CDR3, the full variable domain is DAGVTQSPTHLIKTRGQQVTLRCSPKSGHDTVSWYQQALGQGPQFIFQYYEEEERQRGNFPDRFSGHQFPNYSSELNVNALLLGDSALYLCASSSQPSGSRTDTQYFGPGTRLTVL.

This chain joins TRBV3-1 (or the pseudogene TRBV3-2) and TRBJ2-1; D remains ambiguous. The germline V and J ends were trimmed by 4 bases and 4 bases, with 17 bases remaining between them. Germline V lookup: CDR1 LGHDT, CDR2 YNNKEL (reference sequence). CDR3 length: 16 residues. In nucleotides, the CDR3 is TGTGCCAGCAGCCCACCCCTGGGCGTTGAATACAATGAGCAGTTCTTC. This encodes CASSPPLGVEYNEQFF.

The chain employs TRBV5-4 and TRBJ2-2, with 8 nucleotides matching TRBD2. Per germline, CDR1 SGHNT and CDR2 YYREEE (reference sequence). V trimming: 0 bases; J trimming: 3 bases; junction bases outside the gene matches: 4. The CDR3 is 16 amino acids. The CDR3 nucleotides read TGTGCCAGCAGCTTGGCCGGGGGGGTCTACACCGGGGAGCTGTTTTTT. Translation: CASSLAGGVYTGELFF.

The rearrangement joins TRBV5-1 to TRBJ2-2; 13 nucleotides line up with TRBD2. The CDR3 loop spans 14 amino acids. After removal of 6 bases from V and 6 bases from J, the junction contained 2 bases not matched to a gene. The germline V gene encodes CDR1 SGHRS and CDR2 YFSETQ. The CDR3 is CASMTSGRSGELFF. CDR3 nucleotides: TGCGCCAGCATGACTAGCGGGAGGTCCGGGGAGCTGTTTTTT.

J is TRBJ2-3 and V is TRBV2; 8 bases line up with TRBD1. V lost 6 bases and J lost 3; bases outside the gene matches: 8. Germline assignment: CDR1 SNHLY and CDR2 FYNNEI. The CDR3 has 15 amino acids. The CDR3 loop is CASSRQGARTDTQYF. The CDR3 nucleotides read TGTGCCAGCAGCCGGCAGGGGGCTAGGACAGATACGCAGTATTTT.

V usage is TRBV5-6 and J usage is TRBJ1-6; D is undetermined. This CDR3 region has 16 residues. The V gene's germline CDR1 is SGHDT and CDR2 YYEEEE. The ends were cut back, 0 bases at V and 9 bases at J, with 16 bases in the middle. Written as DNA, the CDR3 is TGTGCCAGCAGCTTGGGGGCAGGATCACTGGGTTCACCCCTCCACTTT. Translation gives CASSLGAGSLGSPLHF.

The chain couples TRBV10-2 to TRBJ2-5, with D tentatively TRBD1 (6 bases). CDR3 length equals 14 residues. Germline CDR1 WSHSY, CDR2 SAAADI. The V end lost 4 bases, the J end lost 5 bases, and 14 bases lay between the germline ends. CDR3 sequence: CASSARRQGETQYF. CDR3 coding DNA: TGCGCCAGCAGTGCCCGTCGCCAGGGGGAGACCCAGTACTTC.

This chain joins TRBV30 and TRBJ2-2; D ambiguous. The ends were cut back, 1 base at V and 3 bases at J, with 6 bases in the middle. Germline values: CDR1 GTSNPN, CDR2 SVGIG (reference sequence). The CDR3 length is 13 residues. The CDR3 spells CAWSGTHTGELFF. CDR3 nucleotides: TGTGCCTGGAGTGGCACTCACACCGGGGAGCTGTTTTTT.

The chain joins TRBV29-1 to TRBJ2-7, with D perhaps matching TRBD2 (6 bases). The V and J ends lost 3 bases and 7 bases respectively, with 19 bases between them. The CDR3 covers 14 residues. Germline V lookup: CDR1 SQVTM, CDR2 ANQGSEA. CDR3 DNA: TGCAGCGTTGATAAGCCGGGACTGACGGGGGAGCAGTACTTC. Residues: CSVDKPGLTGEQYF.

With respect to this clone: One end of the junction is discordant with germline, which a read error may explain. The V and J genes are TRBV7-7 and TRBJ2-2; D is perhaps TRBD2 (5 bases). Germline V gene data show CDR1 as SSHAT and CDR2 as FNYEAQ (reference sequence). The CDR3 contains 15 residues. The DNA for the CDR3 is TGTGCTAGCAGCTTGGACGGGGCGAACACCGGGGAGCTGTTTTTT. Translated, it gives CASSLDGANTGELFF.

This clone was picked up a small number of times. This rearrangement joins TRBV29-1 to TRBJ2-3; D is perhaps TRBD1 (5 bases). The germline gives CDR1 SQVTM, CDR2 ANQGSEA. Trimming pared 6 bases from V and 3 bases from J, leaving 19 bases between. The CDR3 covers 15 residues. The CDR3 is CSVASNKGLTDTQYF. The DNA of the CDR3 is TGCAGCGTCGCCTCGAATAAGGGGCTGACAGATACGCAGTATTTT.

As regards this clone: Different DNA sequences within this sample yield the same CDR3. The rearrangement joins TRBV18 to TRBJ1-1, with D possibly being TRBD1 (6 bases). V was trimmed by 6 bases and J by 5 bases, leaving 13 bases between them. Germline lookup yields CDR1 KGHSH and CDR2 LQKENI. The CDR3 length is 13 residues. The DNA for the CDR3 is TGTGCCAGCTCCCGGGCGAGGGGGACTGAAGCTTTCTTT. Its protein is CASSRARGTEAFF.

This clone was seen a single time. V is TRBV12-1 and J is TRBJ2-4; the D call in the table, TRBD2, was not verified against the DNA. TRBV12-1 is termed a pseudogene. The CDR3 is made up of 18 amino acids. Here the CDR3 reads CASSFSLELRGAKNIQYF. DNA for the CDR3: TGTGCCAGCAGCTTTTCCCTCGAACTCCGGGGAGCCAAAAACATTCAGTACTTC.

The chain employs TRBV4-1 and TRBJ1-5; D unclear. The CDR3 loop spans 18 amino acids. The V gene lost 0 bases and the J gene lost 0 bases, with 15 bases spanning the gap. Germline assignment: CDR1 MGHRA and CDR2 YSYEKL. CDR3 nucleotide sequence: TGCGCCAGCAGCCAAGAGGACTCCCTTGTAGTTAGCAATCAGCCCCAGCATTTT. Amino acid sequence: CASSQEDSLVVSNQPQHF.

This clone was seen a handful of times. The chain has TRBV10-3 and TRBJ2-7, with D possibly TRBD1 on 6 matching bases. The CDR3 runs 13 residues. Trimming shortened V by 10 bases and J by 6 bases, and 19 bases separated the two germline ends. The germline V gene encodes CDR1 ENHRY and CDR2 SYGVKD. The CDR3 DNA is TGTGCCACAGGGGCAACCCTAGTTGCCGAGCAGTACTTC. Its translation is CATGATLVAEQYF.

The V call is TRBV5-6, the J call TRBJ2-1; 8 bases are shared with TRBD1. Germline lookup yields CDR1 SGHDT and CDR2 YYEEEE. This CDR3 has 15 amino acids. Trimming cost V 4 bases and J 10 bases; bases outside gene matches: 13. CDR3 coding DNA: TGTGCCAGCAGCCGACAGGGGATGAGAAACTCAGAGCAGTTCTTC. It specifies CASSRQGMRNSEQFF.

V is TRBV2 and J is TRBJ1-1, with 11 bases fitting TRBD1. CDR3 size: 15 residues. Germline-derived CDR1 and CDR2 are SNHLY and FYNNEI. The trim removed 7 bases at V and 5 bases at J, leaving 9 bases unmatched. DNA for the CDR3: TGTGCCAGCACCCGGGACAGGGGGAGAGTGACTGAAGCTTTCTTT. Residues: CASTRDRGRVTEAFF.

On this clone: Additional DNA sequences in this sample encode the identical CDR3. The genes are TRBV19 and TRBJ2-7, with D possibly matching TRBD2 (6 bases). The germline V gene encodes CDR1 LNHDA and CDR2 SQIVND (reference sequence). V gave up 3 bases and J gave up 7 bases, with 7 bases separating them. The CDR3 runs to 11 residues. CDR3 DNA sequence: TGTGCCAGTAGTATTGGGAGGGAGCAGTACTTC. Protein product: CASSIGREQYF.

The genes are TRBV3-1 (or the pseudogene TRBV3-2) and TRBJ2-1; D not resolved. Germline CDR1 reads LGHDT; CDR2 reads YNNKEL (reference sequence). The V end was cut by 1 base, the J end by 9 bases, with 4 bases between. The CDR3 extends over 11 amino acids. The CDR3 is CASSQVSEQFF. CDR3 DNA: TGTGCCAGCAGCCAAGTTAGTGAGCAGTTCTTC.

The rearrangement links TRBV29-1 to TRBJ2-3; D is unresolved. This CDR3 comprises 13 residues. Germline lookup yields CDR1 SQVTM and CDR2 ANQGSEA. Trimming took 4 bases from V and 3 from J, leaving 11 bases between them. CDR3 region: CSVAEVGTDTQYF. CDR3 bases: TGCAGCGTTGCTGAGGTCGGAACAGATACGCAGTATTTT.

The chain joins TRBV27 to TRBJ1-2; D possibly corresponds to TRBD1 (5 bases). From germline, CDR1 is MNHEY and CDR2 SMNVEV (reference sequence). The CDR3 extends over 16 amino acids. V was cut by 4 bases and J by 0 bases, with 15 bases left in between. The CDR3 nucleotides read TGTGCCAGCAGTTACGCCCCGACAGCTACTAACTATGGCTACACCTTC. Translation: CASSYAPTATNYGYTF.

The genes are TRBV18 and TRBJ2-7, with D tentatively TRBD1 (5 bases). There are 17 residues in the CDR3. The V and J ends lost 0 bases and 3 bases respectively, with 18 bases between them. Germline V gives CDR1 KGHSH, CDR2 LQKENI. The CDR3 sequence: CASSPPVWQDNFYEQYF. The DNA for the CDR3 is TGTGCCAGCTCACCACCGGTCTGGCAGGACAACTTCTACGAGCAGTACTTC.

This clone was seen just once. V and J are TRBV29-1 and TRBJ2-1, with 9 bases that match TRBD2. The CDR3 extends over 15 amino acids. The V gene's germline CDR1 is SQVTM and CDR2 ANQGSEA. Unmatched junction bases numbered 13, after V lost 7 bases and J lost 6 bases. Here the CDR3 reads CSGPLSSGTPNEQFF. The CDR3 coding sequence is TGCAGCGGCCCCCTCTCTAGCGGGACCCCCAATGAGCAGTTCTTC.